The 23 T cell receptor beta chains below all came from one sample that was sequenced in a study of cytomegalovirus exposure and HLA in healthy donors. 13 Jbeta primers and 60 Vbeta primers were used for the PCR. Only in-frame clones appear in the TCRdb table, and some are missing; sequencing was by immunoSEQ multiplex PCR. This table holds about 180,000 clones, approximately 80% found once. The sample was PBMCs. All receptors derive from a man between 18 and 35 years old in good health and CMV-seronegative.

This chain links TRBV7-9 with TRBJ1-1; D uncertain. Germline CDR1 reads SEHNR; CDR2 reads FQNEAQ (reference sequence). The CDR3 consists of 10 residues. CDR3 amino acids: CATFDKEAFF. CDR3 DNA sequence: TGTGCTACATTTGACAAGGAAGCTTTCTTT.

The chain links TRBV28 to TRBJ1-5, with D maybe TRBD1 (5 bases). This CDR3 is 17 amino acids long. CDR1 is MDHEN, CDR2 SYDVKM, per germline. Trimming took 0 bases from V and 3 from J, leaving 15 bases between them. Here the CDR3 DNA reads TGTGCCAGCAGTTTATGGGCAGGGAAAGAGGACAATCAGCCCCAGCATTTT. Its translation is CASSLWAGKEDNQPQHF.

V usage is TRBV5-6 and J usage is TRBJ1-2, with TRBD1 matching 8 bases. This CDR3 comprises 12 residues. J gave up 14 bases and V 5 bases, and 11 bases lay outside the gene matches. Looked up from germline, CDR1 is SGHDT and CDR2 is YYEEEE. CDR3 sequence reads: CASRRRQGPDTF. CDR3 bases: TGTGCCAGCAGACGGCGACAGGGGCCGGATACCTTC.

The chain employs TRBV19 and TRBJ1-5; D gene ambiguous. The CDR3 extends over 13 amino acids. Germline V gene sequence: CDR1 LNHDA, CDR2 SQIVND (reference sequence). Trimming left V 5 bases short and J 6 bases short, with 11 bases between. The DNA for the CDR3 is TGTGCCAGTAGTGACACGGTTGGTCAGCCCCAGCATTTT. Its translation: CASSDTVGQPQHF.

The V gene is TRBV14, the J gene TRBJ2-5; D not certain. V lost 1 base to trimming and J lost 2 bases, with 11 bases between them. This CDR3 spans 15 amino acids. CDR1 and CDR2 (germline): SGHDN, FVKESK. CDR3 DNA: TGTGCCAGCAGCCAAGGAATTGCAGTACAAGAGACCCAGTACTTC. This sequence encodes CASSQGIAVQETQYF.

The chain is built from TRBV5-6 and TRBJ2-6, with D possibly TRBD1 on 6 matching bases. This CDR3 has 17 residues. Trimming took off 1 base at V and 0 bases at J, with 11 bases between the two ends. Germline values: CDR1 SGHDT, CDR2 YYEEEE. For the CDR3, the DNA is TGTGCCAGCAGCTTGCAGGGGCTCTCCTCTGGGGCCAACGTCCTGACTTTC. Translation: CASSLQGLSSGANVLTF.

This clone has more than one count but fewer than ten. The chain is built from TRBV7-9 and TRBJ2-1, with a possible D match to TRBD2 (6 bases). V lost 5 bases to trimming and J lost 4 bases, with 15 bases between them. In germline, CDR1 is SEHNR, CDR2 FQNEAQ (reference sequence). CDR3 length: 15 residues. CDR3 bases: TGTGCCAGCAGCCCCCCGGGGGACCGGTACAATGAGCAGTTCTTC. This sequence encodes CASSPPGDRYNEQFF.

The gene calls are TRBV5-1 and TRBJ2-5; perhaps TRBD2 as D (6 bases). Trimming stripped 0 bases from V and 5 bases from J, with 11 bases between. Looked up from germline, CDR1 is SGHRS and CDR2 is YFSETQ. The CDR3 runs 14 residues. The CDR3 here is CASSLGGVEETQYF. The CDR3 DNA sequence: TGCGCCAGCAGCTTGGGGGGGGTAGAGGAGACCCAGTACTTC.

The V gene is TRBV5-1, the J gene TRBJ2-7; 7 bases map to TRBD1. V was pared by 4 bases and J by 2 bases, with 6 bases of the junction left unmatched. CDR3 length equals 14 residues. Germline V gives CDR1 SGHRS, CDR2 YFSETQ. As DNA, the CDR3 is TGCGCCAGCAGCACCCGACAGGGCACCTACGAGCAGTACTTC. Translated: CASSTRQGTYEQYF.

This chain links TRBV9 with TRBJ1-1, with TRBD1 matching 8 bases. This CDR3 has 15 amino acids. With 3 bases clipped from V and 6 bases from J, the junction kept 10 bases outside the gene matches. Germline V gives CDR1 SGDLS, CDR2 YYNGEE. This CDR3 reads CASSASGGYFSEAFF. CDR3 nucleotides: TGTGCCAGCAGCGCCTCAGGGGGCTATTTTTCTGAAGCTTTCTTT.

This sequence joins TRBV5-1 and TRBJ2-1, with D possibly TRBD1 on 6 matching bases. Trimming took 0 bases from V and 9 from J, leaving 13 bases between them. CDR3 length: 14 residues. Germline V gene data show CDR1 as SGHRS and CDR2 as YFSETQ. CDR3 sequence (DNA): TGCGCCAGCAGCTTGGCCGGCAGGGGCTCTGAGCAGTTCTTC. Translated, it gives CASSLAGRGSEQFF.

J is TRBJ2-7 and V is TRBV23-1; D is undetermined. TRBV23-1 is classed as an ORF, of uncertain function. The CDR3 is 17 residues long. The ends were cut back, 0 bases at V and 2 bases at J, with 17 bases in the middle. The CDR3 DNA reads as TGCGCCAGCAGTCAATCGATCGAGGCATTTTCTACCTACGAGCAGTACTTC. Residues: CASSQSIEAFSTYEQYF.

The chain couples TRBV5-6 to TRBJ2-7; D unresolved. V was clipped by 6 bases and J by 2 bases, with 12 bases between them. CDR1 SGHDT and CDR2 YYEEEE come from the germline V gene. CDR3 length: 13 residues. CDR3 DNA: TGTGCCAGCATCGATAGTAGTACCTACGAGCAGTACTTC. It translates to CASIDSSTYEQYF.

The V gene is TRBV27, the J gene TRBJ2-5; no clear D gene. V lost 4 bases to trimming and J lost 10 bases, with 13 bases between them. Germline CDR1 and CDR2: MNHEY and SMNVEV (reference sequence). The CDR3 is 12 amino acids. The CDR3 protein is CASSSDLKSQYF. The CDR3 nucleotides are TGTGCCAGCAGTTCCGACTTGAAAAGCCAGTACTTC.

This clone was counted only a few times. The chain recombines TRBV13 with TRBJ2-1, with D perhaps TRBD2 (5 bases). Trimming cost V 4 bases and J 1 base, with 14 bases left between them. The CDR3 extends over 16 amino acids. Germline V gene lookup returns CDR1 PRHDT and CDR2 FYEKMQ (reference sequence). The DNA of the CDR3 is TGTGCCAGCAGCTCTCGTCGACGGACTTCCTACAATGAGCAGTTCTTC. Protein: CASSSRRRTSYNEQFF.

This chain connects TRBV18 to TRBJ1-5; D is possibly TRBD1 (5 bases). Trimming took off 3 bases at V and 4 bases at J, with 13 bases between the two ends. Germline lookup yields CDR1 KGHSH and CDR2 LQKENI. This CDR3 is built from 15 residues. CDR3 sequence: CASSPPSGGNQPQHF. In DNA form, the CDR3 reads TGTGCCAGCTCACCCCCCAGCGGGGGAAATCAGCCCCAGCATTTT.

CDR3: CASSLLTGVWETQYF. CDR3 nucleotide sequence: TGTGCCAGCAGCTTACTTACAGGGGTTTGGGAGACCCAGTACTTC. This chain connects TRBV5-6 to TRBJ2-5; TRBD1 agrees at 7 bases. V trimming: 2 bases; J trimming: 5 bases; junction bases outside the gene matches: 9. The germline CDR1 and CDR2 sequences are SGHDT and YYEEEE. The CDR3 has 15 amino acids. Filled out from reference TRBV5-6 and TRBJ2-5, the complete variable domain reads DAGVTQSPTHLIKTRGQQVTLRCSPKSGHDTVSWYQQALGQGPQFIFQYYEEEERQRGNFPDRFSGHQFPNYSSELNVNALLLGDSALYLCASSLLTGVWETQYFGPGTRLLVL.

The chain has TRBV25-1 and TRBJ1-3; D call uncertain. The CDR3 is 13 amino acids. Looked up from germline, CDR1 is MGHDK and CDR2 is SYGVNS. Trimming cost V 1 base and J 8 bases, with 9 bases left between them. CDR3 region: CASSESGIHTIYF. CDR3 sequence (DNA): TGTGCCAGCAGTGAATCGGGAATCCACACCATATATTTT.

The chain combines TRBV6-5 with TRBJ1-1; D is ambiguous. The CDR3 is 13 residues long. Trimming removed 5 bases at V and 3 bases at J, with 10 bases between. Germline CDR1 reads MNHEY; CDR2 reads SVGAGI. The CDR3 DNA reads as TGTGCCAGCAGTGTGGAGGTTTACACTGAAGCTTTCTTT. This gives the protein CASSVEVYTEAFF.

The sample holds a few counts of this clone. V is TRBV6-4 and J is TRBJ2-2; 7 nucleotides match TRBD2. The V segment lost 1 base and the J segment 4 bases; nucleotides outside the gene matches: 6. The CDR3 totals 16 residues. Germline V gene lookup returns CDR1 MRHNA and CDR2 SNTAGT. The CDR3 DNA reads TGTGCCAGCAGTGACTTGGGCGGGAGACCCACCGGGGAGCTGTTTTTT. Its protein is CASSDLGGRPTGELFF.

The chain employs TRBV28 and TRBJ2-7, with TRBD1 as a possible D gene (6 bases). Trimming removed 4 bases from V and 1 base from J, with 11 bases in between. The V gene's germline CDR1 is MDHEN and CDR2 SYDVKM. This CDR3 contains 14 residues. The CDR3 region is CASSSWTDSYEQYF. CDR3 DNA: TGTGCCAGCAGTTCCTGGACAGATTCCTACGAGCAGTACTTC.

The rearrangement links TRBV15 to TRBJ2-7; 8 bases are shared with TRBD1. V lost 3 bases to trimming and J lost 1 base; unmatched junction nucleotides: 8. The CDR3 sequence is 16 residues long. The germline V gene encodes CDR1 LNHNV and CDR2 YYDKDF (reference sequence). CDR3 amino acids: CATSSDRTGSSYEQYF. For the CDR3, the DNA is TGTGCCACCAGCAGTGACAGGACAGGGTCTTCCTACGAGCAGTACTTC.

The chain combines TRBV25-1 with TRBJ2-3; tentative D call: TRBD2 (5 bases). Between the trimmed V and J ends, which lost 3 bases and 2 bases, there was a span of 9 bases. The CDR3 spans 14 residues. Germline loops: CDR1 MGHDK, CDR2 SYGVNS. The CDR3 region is CASSERESTDTQYF. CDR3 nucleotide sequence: TGTGCCAGCAGTGAGAGGGAGTCCACAGATACGCAGTATTTT.